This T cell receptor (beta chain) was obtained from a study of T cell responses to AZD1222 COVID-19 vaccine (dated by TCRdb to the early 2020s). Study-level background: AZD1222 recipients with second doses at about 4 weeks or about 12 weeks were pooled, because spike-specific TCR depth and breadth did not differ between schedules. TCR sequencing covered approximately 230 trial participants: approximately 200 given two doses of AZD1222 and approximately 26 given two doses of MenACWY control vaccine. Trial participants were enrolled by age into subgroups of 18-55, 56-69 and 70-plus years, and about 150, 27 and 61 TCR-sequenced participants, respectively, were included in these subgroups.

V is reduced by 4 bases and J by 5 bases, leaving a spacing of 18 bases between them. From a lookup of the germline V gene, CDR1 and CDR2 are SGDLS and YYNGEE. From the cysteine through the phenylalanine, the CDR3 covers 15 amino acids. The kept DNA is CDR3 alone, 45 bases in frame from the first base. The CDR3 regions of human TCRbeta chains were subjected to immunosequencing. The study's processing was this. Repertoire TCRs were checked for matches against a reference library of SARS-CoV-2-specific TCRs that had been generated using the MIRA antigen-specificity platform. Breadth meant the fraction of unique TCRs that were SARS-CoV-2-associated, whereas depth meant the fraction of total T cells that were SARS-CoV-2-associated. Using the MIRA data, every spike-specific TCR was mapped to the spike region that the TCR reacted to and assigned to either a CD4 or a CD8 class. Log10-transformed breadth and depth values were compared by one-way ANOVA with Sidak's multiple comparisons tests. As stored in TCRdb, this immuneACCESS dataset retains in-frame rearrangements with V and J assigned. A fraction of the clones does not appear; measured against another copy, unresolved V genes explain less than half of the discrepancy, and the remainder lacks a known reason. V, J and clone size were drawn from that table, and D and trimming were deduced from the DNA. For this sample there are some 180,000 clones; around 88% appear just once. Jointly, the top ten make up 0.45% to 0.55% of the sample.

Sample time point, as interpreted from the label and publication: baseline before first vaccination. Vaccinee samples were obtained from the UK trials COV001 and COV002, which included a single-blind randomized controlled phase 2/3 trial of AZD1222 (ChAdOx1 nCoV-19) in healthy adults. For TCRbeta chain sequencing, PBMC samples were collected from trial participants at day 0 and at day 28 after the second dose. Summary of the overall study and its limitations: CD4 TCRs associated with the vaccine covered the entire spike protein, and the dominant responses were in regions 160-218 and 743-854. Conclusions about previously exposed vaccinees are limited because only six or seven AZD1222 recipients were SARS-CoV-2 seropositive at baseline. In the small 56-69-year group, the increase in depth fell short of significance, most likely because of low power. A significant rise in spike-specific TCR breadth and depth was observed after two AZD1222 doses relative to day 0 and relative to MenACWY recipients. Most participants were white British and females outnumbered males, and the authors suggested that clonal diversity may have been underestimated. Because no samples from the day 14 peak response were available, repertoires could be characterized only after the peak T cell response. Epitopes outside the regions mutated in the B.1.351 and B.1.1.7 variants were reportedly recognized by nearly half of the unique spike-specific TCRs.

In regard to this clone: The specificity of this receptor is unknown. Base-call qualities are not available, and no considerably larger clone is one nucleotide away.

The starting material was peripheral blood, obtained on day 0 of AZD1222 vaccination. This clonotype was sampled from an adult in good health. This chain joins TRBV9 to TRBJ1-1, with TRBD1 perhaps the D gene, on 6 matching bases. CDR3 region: CASSRFPGAGTEAFF. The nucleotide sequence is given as TGTGCCAGCAGCCGTTTCCCAGGGGCCGGAACTGAAGCTTTCTTT.